Shown below are 29 T cell receptor beta chains from a single sample sequenced in a study of blood T cell repertoires in COVID-19. Here immunoSEQ multiplex PCR was the method, and the copy in TCRdb shows in-frame clones only, minus some. The sample holds 200,000 or so clones; 70% to 90% are singletons and the top ten take 3.5% to 4%. The sample was PBMCs or T cells enriched from blood (not recorded which). The receptor source for this set is a woman between 35 and 50 years old with acute COVID-19.

CDR3 in DNA: TGCGCCAGCAGCTCCCCGGGACTAGCGGGAGGTAGAGGCACAGATACGCAGTATTTT. It yields the protein CASSSPGLAGGRGTDTQYF. The chain employs TRBV5-1 and TRBJ2-3, with 15 bases that match TRBD2. CDR3 length: 19 residues. From germline, CDR1 is SGHRS and CDR2 YFSETQ. V trimming: 3 bases; J trimming: 1 base; junction bases outside the gene matches: 9.

The V call is TRBV6-5, the J call TRBJ1-1; D is unclear. The germline CDR1 and CDR2 sequences are MNHEY and SVGAGI. The CDR3 spans 12 residues. Between the trimmed V and J ends, which lost 8 bases and 7 bases, there was a span of 14 bases. The CDR3 DNA is TGTGCCAGCGTCCAAAGTAGCAGTGAAGCTTTCTTT. Translating gives CASVQSSSEAFF.

This sequence joins TRBV5-5 and TRBJ1-3, with D tentatively TRBD1 (5 bases). This CDR3 contains 15 residues. Germline assignment: CDR1 SGHKS and CDR2 YYEKEE (reference sequence). The V end was cut by 0 bases, the J end by 2 bases, with 9 bases between. The CDR3 DNA reads TGTGCCAGCAGCTTGGGTGCGGGGGCTGGAAACACCATATATTTT. Protein product: CASSLGAGAGNTIYF. Filled out from reference TRBV5-5 and TRBJ1-3, the complete variable domain reads DAGVTQSPTHLIKTRGQQVTLRCSPISGHKSVSWYQQVLGQGPQFIFQYYEKEERGRGNFPDRFSARQFPNYSSELNVNALLLGDSALYLCASSLGAGAGNTIYFGEGSWLTVV.

This chain joins TRBV29-1 and TRBJ2-2; D unclear. CDR1 and CDR2 (germline): SQVTM, ANQGSEA. CDR3 length equals 13 residues. With 5 bases removed from V and 1 base from J, the gap between germline ends came to 8 bases. CDR3 nucleotides: TGCAGCGTTCAGGCAGGGAACACCGGGGAGCTGTTTTTT. Translating it yields CSVQAGNTGELFF.

The V gene is TRBV5-6, the J gene TRBJ2-5, with D perhaps matching TRBD2 (6 bases). This CDR3 comprises 16 residues. Trimming took off 0 bases at V and 0 bases at J, with 12 bases between the two ends. Germline V lookup: CDR1 SGHDT, CDR2 YYEEEE. CDR3 nucleotide sequence: TGTGCCAGCAGCTTGGCCGGCGGGATGTACCAAGAGACCCAGTACTTC. Its protein is CASSLAGGMYQETQYF.

The chain has TRBV4-1 and TRBJ2-4; 8 bases agree with TRBD1. V gave up 5 bases and J gave up 1 base; unmatched junction bases: 7. From germline, CDR1 is MGHRA and CDR2 YSYEKL. CDR3 length: 16 amino acids. CDR3 protein: CASSVGQGRAKNIQYF. The CDR3, as DNA: TGCGCCAGCAGCGTCGGACAGGGTAGGGCCAAAAACATTCAGTACTTC.

The chain combines TRBV27 with TRBJ1-2; TRBD1 might be the D (6 bases). V gave up 6 bases and J gave up 2 bases, with 10 bases separating them. This CDR3 region has 13 residues. Germline lookup yields CDR1 MNHEY and CDR2 SMNVEV (reference sequence). The DNA of the CDR3 is TGTGCCAGCAGCCGGACAGCCAACTATGGCTACACCTTC. This sequence encodes CASSRTANYGYTF.

In DNA, the CDR3 is TGTGCCAGCAGCCTCGGGACTAGAAGGCTCGTGCGAGAGACCCAGTACTTC. Protein sequence: CASSLGTRRLVRETQYF. The V gene is TRBV7-3, the J gene TRBJ2-5; 8 bases align to TRBD2. The germline V gene encodes CDR1 SGHTA and CDR2 FQGTGA. The V gene end was trimmed by 5 bases and the J gene end by 4 bases; junction bases not matched to a gene: 15. The CDR3 totals 17 residues.

This chain connects TRBV28 to TRBJ1-5, with unresolved D. The germline V gene encodes CDR1 MDHEN and CDR2 SYDVKM. The length of the CDR3 is 13 residues. Trimming removed 3 bases from V and 3 bases from J, with 6 bases in between. The CDR3 DNA sequence: TGTGCCAGCAGTTTGAGGGACAATCAGCCCCAGCATTTT. Translated, it gives CASSLRDNQPQHF.

V gene TRBV24-1 combines with J gene TRBJ2-7, with D maybe TRBD2 (5 bases). The length of the CDR3 is 14 residues. Deletions cut 2 bases from V and 4 bases from J, with 11 bases between. Per the germline V gene, CDR1 is KGHDR and CDR2 is SFDVKD. The CDR3 DNA sequence: TGTGCCACCAGTGATTCTGCCCGGAGGTACGAGCAGTACTTC. Translated, it gives CATSDSARRYEQYF.

The rearrangement joins TRBV19 to TRBJ1-1; weak D call: TRBD1 (6 bases). From germline, CDR1 is LNHDA and CDR2 SQIVND (reference sequence). Trimming removed 2 bases from V and 6 bases from J, with 10 bases in between. This CDR3 is built from 13 residues. The CDR3 spells CASSIREGAEAFF. CDR3 DNA sequence: TGTGCCAGTAGTATAAGGGAGGGGGCTGAAGCTTTCTTT.

The rearrangement links TRBV7-2 to TRBJ2-2; D perhaps matches TRBD2 (6 bases). Trimming removed 3 bases from V and 0 bases from J, with 8 bases in between. The CDR3 length is 15 residues. The germline CDR1 and CDR2 sequences are SGHTA and FQGNSA. CDR3 loop: CASSFGGTNTGELFF. The CDR3 nucleotides read TGTGCCAGCAGCTTTGGCGGGACGAACACCGGGGAGCTGTTTTTT.

J is TRBJ1-1 and V is TRBV2; a weak D match, TRBD1 (5 bases). Germline V gene data show CDR1 as SNHLY and CDR2 as FYNNEI. V shed 0 bases and J shed 1 base, with 9 bases lying between them. This CDR3 contains 15 residues. The CDR3 DNA sequence: TGTGCCAGCAGTGAAGCGGCTGGGGCGAACACTGAAGCTTTCTTT. Residues: CASSEAAGANTEAFF.

The V call is TRBV10-3, the J call TRBJ1-2; D is perhaps TRBD1 (5 bases). The CDR3 sequence is 13 residues long. Germline loops: CDR1 ENHRY, CDR2 SYGVKD. V lost 6 bases and J 8 bases, leaving 16 bases between the germline ends. DNA for the CDR3: TGTGCCATCAGACCGGAGGGGATATTAGGCTACACCTTC. This translates into CAIRPEGILGYTF.

The chain employs TRBV29-1 and TRBJ2-7, with D possibly TRBD1 on 5 matching bases. Between the trimmed V and J ends, which lost 4 bases and 5 bases, there was a span of 9 bases. The germline CDR1 and CDR2 sequences are SQVTM and ANQGSEA. CDR3 length: 11 residues. The CDR3 protein is CSVVRGNEQYF. CDR3 bases: TGCAGCGTTGTAAGGGGCAACGAGCAGTACTTC.

The chain uses TRBV19 and TRBJ2-5; D is perhaps TRBD1 (5 bases). The CDR3 runs 16 residues. Germline CDR1 and CDR2: LNHDA and SQIVND (reference sequence). Trimming left V 3 bases short and J 4 bases short, with 18 bases between. The CDR3 coding sequence is TGTGCCAGTAGTATGCCTAGGACACCCAAGGGAGAGACCCAGTACTTC. It specifies CASSMPRTPKGETQYF.

The J gene is TRBJ2-1, the V gene TRBV19; D may be TRBD2 (5 bases). The V end was cut by 5 bases, the J end by 0 bases, with 11 bases between. The CDR3 spans 15 residues. Looked up from germline, CDR1 is LNHDA and CDR2 is SQIVND (reference sequence). As DNA, the CDR3 is TGTGCCAGTAGTCTTGAAGCGGCCTCCTACAATGAGCAGTTCTTC. The encoded protein is CASSLEAASYNEQFF.

CDR3 residues: CASSLGLAPNEQFF. In nucleotides, the CDR3 is TGTGCCAGCAGCTTGGGACTAGCGCCTAATGAGCAGTTCTTC. The chain employs TRBV7-3 and TRBJ2-1, with 10 nucleotides matching TRBD2. V lost 3 bases, J lost 7 bases, and 3 bases stayed unmatched. The CDR3 sequence is 14 residues long. The germline CDR1 and CDR2 sequences are SGHTA and FQGTGA.

The CDR3 nucleotides are TGCGCCAGCAGCTTGACCGCAGTCCTTAGTATGGGAGGGGAGCAGTTCTTC. Translating gives CASSLTAVLSMGGEQFF. This chain joins TRBV5-1 and TRBJ2-1; 7 bases are shared with TRBD2. The ends lost 1 base at V and 10 bases at J; junction bases unmatched: 17. Germline lookup yields CDR1 SGHRS and CDR2 YFSETQ. The CDR3 loop spans 17 amino acids.

This clone has a handful of counts. The chain recombines TRBV27 with TRBJ1-5; TRBD1 agrees at 9 bases. V was pared by 4 bases and J by 2 bases, with 6 bases of the junction left unmatched. The CDR3 spans 16 residues. CDR1 and CDR2 (germline): MNHEY, SMNVEV (reference sequence). The CDR3 sequence: CASSSRTGVRNQPQHF. The CDR3 DNA is TGTGCCAGCAGTTCCCGGACAGGGGTGCGCAATCAGCCCCAGCATTTT.

The chain joins TRBV5-1 to TRBJ2-6; D is ambiguous. The V gene lost 8 bases and the J gene lost 2 bases, with 11 bases spanning the gap. The germline CDR1 and CDR2 sequences are SGHRS and YFSETQ. This CDR3 is built from 14 residues. The DNA for the CDR3 is TGCGCCAGTTGCCCGGTGGCTGGGGCCAACGTCCTGACTTTC. Translated, it gives CASCPVAGANVLTF.

In DNA, the CDR3 is TGCAGCGTTAGGAGGGGAGCAGGGGAGCTGTTTTTT. Its translation is CSVRRGAGELFF. V is TRBV29-1 and J is TRBJ2-2, with D possibly matching TRBD2 (6 bases). This CDR3 has 12 amino acids. Looked up from germline, CDR1 is SQVTM and CDR2 is ANQGSEA. The V gene lost 5 bases and the J gene lost 8 bases, with 12 bases spanning the gap.

The chain employs TRBV15 and TRBJ2-7, with D tentatively TRBD2 (6 bases). Germline-derived CDR1 and CDR2 are LNHNV and YYDKDF (reference sequence). Trimming took 0 bases from V and 0 from J, leaving 12 bases between them. The length of the CDR3 is 16 residues. The CDR3 protein is CATSRDGTFSSYEQYF. The CDR3 coding sequence is TGTGCCACCAGCAGAGACGGGACTTTTAGCTCCTACGAGCAGTACTTC.

The gene calls are TRBV11-3 and TRBJ1-4; the D gene is possibly TRBD1 (6 bases). V was pared by 4 bases and J by 1 base, with 10 bases between. This CDR3 is built from 15 residues. Germline loops: CDR1 SGHNT, CDR2 YENEEA. In DNA, the CDR3 is TGTGCCAGCAGCTCCCGGGACATAACTAATGAAAAACTGTTTTTT. Translating it yields CASSSRDITNEKLFF.

V and J are TRBV5-1 and TRBJ1-2, with D perhaps TRBD1 (6 bases). V lost 4 bases and J lost 8, with 30 bases in between. The CDR3 has 18 amino acids. Germline values: CDR1 SGHRS, CDR2 YFSETQ. CDR3 nucleotides: TGCGCCAGCAGCCAGTGGGGAACGCATACAACACAGGGTTGGGGCTACACCTTC. It specifies CASSQWGTHTTQGWGYTF.

This chain links TRBV5-1 with TRBJ1-1, with 8 bases identical to TRBD1. In germline, CDR1 is SGHRS, CDR2 YFSETQ. The V gene end was trimmed by 0 bases and the J gene end by 3 bases; junction bases not matched to a gene: 1. There are 14 residues in the CDR3. The chain's CDR3 is CASSLVTGDTEAFF. In DNA, the CDR3 is TGCGCCAGCAGCTTGGTGACAGGGGACACTGAAGCTTTCTTT.

The chain uses TRBV19 and TRBJ2-1, with 8 bases identical to TRBD2. The CDR3 has 13 amino acids. Germline lookup yields CDR1 LNHDA and CDR2 SQIVND (reference sequence). V shed 8 bases and J 8 bases; nucleotides not matched to a gene: 8. CDR3 bases: TGTGCCAGTGGTAGCGGGATATGGGATGAGCAGTTCTTC. Its protein is CASGSGIWDEQFF. The full variable domain, completed using reference TRBV19 and TRBJ2-1, is DGGITQSPKYLFRKEGQNVTLSCEQNLNHDAMYWYRQDPGQGLRLIYYSQIVNDFQKGDIAEGYSVSREKKESFPLTVTSAQKNPTAFYLCASGSGIWDEQFFGPGTRLTVL.

The rearrangement uses TRBV19 and TRBJ2-7; possible D gene TRBD1, 5 bases. The V and J ends lost 3 bases and 5 bases respectively, with 11 bases between them. CDR3 length: 13 amino acids. Germline values: CDR1 LNHDA, CDR2 SQIVND (reference sequence). Here the CDR3 DNA reads TGTGCCAGTAGTATTGGATGGACAAACGAGCAGTACTTC. Translating it yields CASSIGWTNEQYF.

V and J are TRBV24-1 and TRBJ1-1; 8 bases fit TRBD1. Germline CDR1 KGHDR, CDR2 SFDVKD. V was clipped by 7 bases and J by 3 bases; unmatched bases: 6. The CDR3 loop spans 14 amino acids. Written as DNA, the CDR3 is TGTGCCACCAGGCCCAGGGGGCGAGACACTGAAGCTTTCTTT. Translated: CATRPRGRDTEAFF.